The 24 T cell receptor beta chains in this list originate from one sample, sequenced in a study of blood T cell repertoires in COVID-19 (TCRdb year 2020). The library relied on the immunoSEQ multiplex PCR assay. The clones in this table, taken by TCRdb from immuneACCESS, are in-frame only. Not every clone is retained; where verified, under half of the shortfall comes from an unresolved V gene, and the cause of the rest is unknown. The sample includes a few hundred thousand clones, with about 85% observed a single time. The top ten hold approximately 10% of the sample. Sequencing was carried out using peripheral blood. These receptor sequences come from a woman aged 80 or older with COVID-19, enrolled during active disease.

The gene calls are TRBV11-2 and TRBJ2-1, with 7 bases identical to TRBD2. Germline-derived CDR1 and CDR2 are SGHAT and FQNNGV. V trimming: 3 bases; J trimming: 5 bases; junction bases outside the gene matches: 7. The CDR3 extends over 15 amino acids. The CDR3 reads CASSLSTSADNEQFF. The CDR3 nucleotides are TGTGCCAGCAGCTTGAGTACTAGCGCGGACAATGAGCAGTTCTTC.

The chain employs TRBV7-2 and TRBJ2-7; a possible D gene is TRBD1 (5 bases). The CDR3 covers 14 residues. Per the germline V gene, CDR1 is SGHTA and CDR2 is FQGNSA. V was clipped by 3 bases and J by 1 base, with 10 bases between them. The CDR3 reads CASSFIQGSYEQYF. Written as DNA, the CDR3 is TGTGCCAGCAGCTTTATTCAGGGTTCCTACGAGCAGTACTTC. The full variable domain, its missing parts supplied by reference TRBV7-2 and TRBJ2-7, is GAGVSQSPSNKVTEKGKDVELRCDPISGHTALYWYRQSLGQGLEFLIYFQGNSAPDKSGLPSDRFSAERTGGSVSTLTIQRTQQEDSAVYLCASSFIQGSYEQYFGPGTRLTVT.

V is TRBV9 and J is TRBJ2-6; TRBD1 matches at 11 bases. The CDR3 loop spans 18 amino acids. The germline V gene encodes CDR1 SGDLS and CDR2 YYNGEE. Trimming took 4 bases from V and 3 from J; bases not matched to a gene: 9. CDR3 loop: CASSPRTGGVGGANVLTF. The CDR3 nucleotides are TGTGCCAGCAGCCCCCGGACAGGGGGCGTAGGTGGGGCCAACGTCCTGACTTTC. Full variable domain (rest looked up from reference TRBV9 and TRBJ2-6): DSGVTQTPKHLITATGQRVTLRCSPRSGDLSVYWYQQSLDQGLQFLIQYYNGEERAKGNILERFSAQQFPDLHSELNLSSLELGDSALYFCASSPRTGGVGGANVLTFGAGSRLTVL.

The chain is built from TRBV7-3 and TRBJ1-1, with 9 bases matching TRBD1. The CDR3 sequence is 16 residues long. Per germline, CDR1 SGHTA and CDR2 FQGTGA. The V segment lost 1 base and the J segment 6 bases; nucleotides outside the gene matches: 9. CDR3 in DNA: TGTGCCAGCAGCTTAATCGGGACAGGGCCGGGGGCTGAAGCTTTCTTT. It specifies CASSLIGTGPGAEAFF.

The V gene is TRBV19, the J gene TRBJ2-2; D perhaps matches TRBD2 (6 bases). The V end was cut by 9 bases, the J end by 0 bases, with 17 bases between. CDR3 length equals 16 residues. CDR1 and CDR2 from the germline V gene are LNHDA and SQIVND (reference sequence). CDR3 DNA sequence: TGTGCCAGCCAGTACCGGGGGAGCGCGAACACCGGGGAGCTGTTTTTT. Protein product: CASQYRGSANTGELFF.

This clone came up a few times. The chain couples TRBV27 to TRBJ2-2; no reliable D call. Per the germline V gene, CDR1 is MNHEY and CDR2 is SMNVEV (reference sequence). This CDR3 is built from 15 residues. Trimming stripped 3 bases from V and 0 bases from J, with 8 bases between. DNA for the CDR3: TGTGCCAGCAGTTTCAAACTTACGAACACCGGGGAGCTGTTTTTT. It translates to CASSFKLTNTGELFF.

V usage is TRBV13 and J usage is TRBJ1-1, with D possibly being TRBD1 (6 bases). V was shortened by 6 bases and J by 4 bases, with 21 bases between the two germline ends. The CDR3 has 16 residues. Germline V lookup: CDR1 PRHDT, CDR2 FYEKMQ (reference sequence). The CDR3 DNA reads as TGTGCCAGCAGTGAAGTGGGGGCCCAACTACCCACTGAAGCTTTCTTT. This translates into CASSEVGAQLPTEAFF. Full variable domain (missing parts from reference TRBV13 and TRBJ1-1): AAGVIQSPRHLIKEKRETATLKCYPIPRHDTVYWYQQGPGQDPQFLISFYEKMQSDKGSIPDRFSAQQFSDYHSELNMSSLELGDSALYFCASSEVGAQLPTEAFFGQGTRLTVV.

The genes are TRBV2 and TRBJ2-1; 14 positions match TRBD2. This CDR3 has 17 amino acids. V shed 7 bases and J 8 bases; nucleotides not matched to a gene: 13. The germline V gene encodes CDR1 SNHLY and CDR2 FYNNEI. CDR3 nucleotides: TGTGCCAGCAACGAAGAACCACCGGGACTAGCGGGGGATGAGCAGTTCTTC. It translates to CASNEEPPGLAGDEQFF. Drawing the rest from reference TRBV2 and TRBJ2-1, the complete variable domain is EPEVTQTPSHQVTQMGQEVILRCVPISNHLYFYWYRQILGQKVEFLVSFYNNEISEKSEIFDDQFSVERPDGSNFTLKIRSTKLEDSAMYFCASNEEPPGLAGDEQFFGPGTRLTVL.

The CDR3 coding sequence is TGTGCCTGGACAGGGGAGGGTGTAATCTCCTACGAGCAGTACTTC. It translates to CAWTGEGVISYEQYF. The rearrangement uses TRBV30 and TRBJ2-7, with D possibly matching TRBD2 (7 bases). V gave up 4 bases and J gave up 0 bases, with 16 bases separating them. The CDR3 length is 15 residues. The V gene's germline CDR1 is GTSNPN and CDR2 SVGIG (reference sequence).

This clone was seen more than once but under ten times. This sequence joins TRBV19 and TRBJ1-1, with D possibly TRBD1 on 6 matching bases. V was clipped by 8 bases and J by 10 bases, with 32 bases between them. CDR1 and CDR2 (germline): LNHDA, SQIVND (reference sequence). This CDR3 spans 17 amino acids. The CDR3 nucleotides are TGTGCCAGTCTTACCAGGGGCGACGTATCGGTCGGAGTTGGAGCTTTCTTT. Translating gives CASLTRGDVSVGVGAFF.

V gene TRBV30 combines with J gene TRBJ2-7; a weak D match, TRBD2 (6 bases). Germline-derived CDR1 and CDR2 are GTSNPN and SVGIG (reference sequence). There are 17 residues in the CDR3. Trimming removed 0 bases from V and 2 bases from J, with 20 bases in between. CDR3 nucleotides: TGTGCCTGGAGTGTACCCCCAAGATTAGCGGCCACCTACGAGCAGTACTTC. It codes for CAWSVPPRLAATYEQYF.

The rearrangement links TRBV6-5 to TRBJ2-7, with TRBD1 matching over 9 bases. The CDR3 has 15 residues. Germline CDR1 reads MNHEY; CDR2 reads SVGAGI. Trimming cost V 5 bases and J 3 bases; bases outside gene matches: 8. In DNA form, the CDR3 reads TGTGCCAGCAGTCGACCGGGACAGGGAATCTACGAGCAGTACGTC. This codes for CASSRPGQGIYEQYV.

This rearrangement joins TRBV6-4 to TRBJ1-6; D is uncertain. CDR3 length: 13 residues. In germline, CDR1 is MRHNA, CDR2 SNTAGT. Trimming left V 2 bases short and J 9 bases short, with 8 bases between. CDR3 DNA: TGTGCCAGCAGTGACACCGGGTCTTCACCCCTCCACTTT. Its translation is CASSDTGSSPLHF.

The rearrangement uses TRBV12-1 and TRBJ2-7; TRBD1, as called in the table, went unchecked against the DNA. TRBV12-1 is labeled a pseudogene. CDR3 size: 13 residues. Here the CDR3 DNA reads TGTGCCTACGGTCCAGGACAGGACTACGAGCAGTACGTC. This encodes CAYGPGQDYEQYV.

CDR3 nucleotides: TGTGCCAGCTCACCAAGTAATCCGAGACAGGGGATCTATGGCTACACCTTC. It specifies CASSPSNPRQGIYGYTF. The chain recombines TRBV18 with TRBJ1-2; 8 bases are shared with TRBD1. The CDR3 length is 17 residues. Germline values: CDR1 KGHSH, CDR2 LQKENI. Trimming removed 2 bases from V and 4 bases from J; junction bases left unmatched: 12.

The gene calls are TRBV4-3 and TRBJ2-3, with TRBD2 matching over 11 bases. With V trimmed by 3 bases and J by 2 bases, 4 bases remained unmatched. The germline CDR1 and CDR2 sequences are LGHNA and YSLEER. The CDR3 contains 16 residues. This chain's CDR3 is CASSQGTSGFTDTQYF. The CDR3 bases are TGCGCCAGCAGCCAGGGGACTAGCGGATTCACAGATACGCAGTATTTT.

The chain has TRBV24-1 and TRBJ1-2; D is undetermined. Germline CDR1 reads KGHDR; CDR2 reads SFDVKD. The CDR3 spans 15 residues. The V and J ends lost 4 bases and 5 bases respectively, with 16 bases between them. The CDR3 coding sequence is TGTGCCACCAGTGACTCCCGTACATCCCCTTATGGCTACACCTTC. As protein: CATSDSRTSPYGYTF.

This clone was seen a handful of times. The chain carries TRBV25-1 and TRBJ2-7; D gene uncertain. In germline, CDR1 is MGHDK, CDR2 SYGVNS. This CDR3 comprises 11 residues. V dropped 2 bases and J dropped 3 bases, with 2 bases sitting between them. The CDR3 reads CASSERYEQYF. Here the CDR3 DNA reads TGTGCCAGCAGTGAACGCTACGAGCAGTACTTC.

V usage is TRBV19 and J usage is TRBJ1-5; D is uncertain. Germline-derived CDR1 and CDR2 are LNHDA and SQIVND (reference sequence). The CDR3 spans 13 residues. With 0 bases removed from V and 5 bases from J, the gap between germline ends came to 5 bases. Here the CDR3 reads CASSIDVDQPQHF. DNA for the CDR3: TGTGCCAGTAGTATAGATGTCGATCAGCCCCAGCATTTT.

The chain carries TRBV6-6 and TRBJ2-3; weak D call: TRBD2 (6 bases). CDR1 is MNHNY and CDR2 is SVGAGI in the germline V gene (reference sequence). The CDR3 length is 11 residues. V lost 11 bases and J 7 bases, leaving 13 bases between the germline ends. The chain's CDR3 is CAGGGGHTQYF. As DNA, the CDR3 is TGTGCCGGGGGAGGAGGCCATACGCAGTATTTT.

The V and J genes are TRBV4-1 and TRBJ1-5; D not resolved. This CDR3 has 13 residues. V lost 4 bases, J lost 6 bases, and 10 bases lay in between. Germline loops: CDR1 MGHRA, CDR2 YSYEKL. CDR3 nucleotides: TGCGCCAGCAGCCCCACAATCGCTCAGCCCCAGCATTTT. Its translation is CASSPTIAQPQHF.

V usage is TRBV5-1 and J usage is TRBJ2-1; TRBD2 agrees at 7 bases. The CDR3 is 15 residues long. V was clipped by 7 bases and J by 0 bases; unmatched bases: 7. Germline CDR1 is SGHRS and CDR2 is YFSETQ. The CDR3: CASCLGGSSYNEQFF. CDR3 coding DNA: TGCGCCAGCTGCCTCGGGGGGAGCTCCTACAATGAGCAGTTCTTC. Full variable domain (remainder filled in from reference TRBV5-1 and TRBJ2-1): KAGVTQTPRYLIKTRGQQVTLSCSPISGHRSVSWYQQTPGQGLQFLFEYFSETQRNKGNFPGRFSGRQFSNSRSEMNVSTLELGDSALYLCASCLGGSSYNEQFFGPGTRLTVL.

This sequence joins TRBV30 and TRBJ1-5, with TRBD1 matching over 7 bases. The CDR3 is made up of 16 amino acids. Trimming cost V 2 bases and J 0 bases; bases outside gene matches: 7. Per germline, CDR1 GTSNPN and CDR2 SVGIG (reference sequence). CDR3: CAWSIGTADSNQPQHF. The CDR3 bases are TGTGCCTGGAGTATAGGGACAGCCGATAGCAATCAGCCCCAGCATTTT.

The chain couples TRBV9 to TRBJ1-2; maybe TRBD1 (5 bases). Germline CDR1 SGDLS, CDR2 YYNGEE. With 1 base removed from V and 3 bases from J, the gap between germline ends came to 10 bases. This CDR3 has 14 residues. CDR3 DNA: TGTGCCAGCAGCGTACTGGGAGGGGACTATGGCTACACCTTC. It encodes CASSVLGGDYGYTF.